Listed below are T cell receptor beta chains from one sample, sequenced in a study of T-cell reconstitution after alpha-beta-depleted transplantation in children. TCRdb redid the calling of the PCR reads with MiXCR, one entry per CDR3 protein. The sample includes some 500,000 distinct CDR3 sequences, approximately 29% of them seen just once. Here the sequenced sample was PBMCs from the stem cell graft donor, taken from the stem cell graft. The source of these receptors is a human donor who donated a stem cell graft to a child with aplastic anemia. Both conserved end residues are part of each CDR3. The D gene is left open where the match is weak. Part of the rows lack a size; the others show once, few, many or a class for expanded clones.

CDR3 protein: CAWSTWANQETQYF
CDR3 DNA: TGTGCCTGGAGTACCTGGGCCAACCAAGAGACCCAGTACTTC
D gene: -
J gene: TRBJ2-5
clone size: -
V gene: TRBV30

CDR3 protein: CSVVVWTTNTEAFF
CDR3 DNA: TGCAGCGTTGTAGTCTGGACAACGAACACTGAAGCTTTCTTT
D gene: -
J gene: TRBJ1-1
clone size: -
V gene: TRBV29-1

CDR3 protein: CASRHRPGQAYEQYF
CDR3 DNA: TGTGCCAGCAGGCACCGCCCGGGACAGGCCTACGAGCAGTACTTC
D gene: TRBD1
J gene: TRBJ2-7
clone size: few
V gene: TRBV27

CDR3 protein: CSAPKNPSTEAFF
CDR3 DNA: TGCAGTGCTCCGAAGAATCCCTCCACTGAAGCTTTCTTT
D gene: -
J gene: TRBJ1-1
clone size: few
V gene: TRBV20-1

CDR3 protein: CSVEYTDTQYF
CDR3 DNA: TGCAGCGTTGAATATACAGATACGCAGTATTTT
D gene: -
J gene: TRBJ2-3
clone size: -
V gene: TRBV29-1

CDR3 protein: CASSLGGLDTDTQYF
CDR3 DNA: TGCGCCAGCAGCTTGGGGGGACTGGACACAGATACGCAGTATTTT
D gene: -
J gene: TRBJ2-3
clone size: few
V gene: TRBV5-1

CDR3 protein: CASSLRTGGTNYGYTF
CDR3 DNA: TGTGCCAGTAGCCTTCGGACAGGGGGCACAAACTATGGCTACACCTTC
D gene: TRBD1
J gene: TRBJ1-2
clone size: -
V gene: TRBV6-2/TRBV6-3

CDR3 protein: CSAADRGREKLFF
CDR3 DNA: TGCAGTGCCGCGGACAGGGGGCGAGAAAAACTGTTTTTT
D gene: TRBD1
J gene: TRBJ1-4
clone size: few
V gene: TRBV20-1

CDR3 protein: CASSLGHVANEKLFF
CDR3 DNA: TGTGCCAGCAGCCTAGGCCACGTGGCTAATGAAAAACTGTTTTTT
D gene: -
J gene: TRBJ1-4
clone size: few
V gene: TRBV7-2

CDR3 protein: CASSLGSANTEAFF
CDR3 DNA: TGCGCCAGCAGCTTGGGATCGGCGAACACTGAAGCTTTCTTT
D gene: -
J gene: TRBJ1-1
clone size: -
V gene: TRBV5-1

CDR3 protein: CASSRRTLKPNTGELFF
CDR3 DNA: TGTGCCAGCAGTAGAAGGACACTTAAACCGAACACCGGGGAGCTGTTTTTT
D gene: -
J gene: TRBJ2-2
clone size: few
V gene: TRBV6-1

CDR3 protein: CSAPGQGGRKLFF
CDR3 DNA: TGCAGTGCCCCTGGACAGGGAGGTCGAAAACTGTTTTTT
D gene: TRBD1
J gene: TRBJ1-4
clone size: many
V gene: TRBV20-1

CDR3 protein: CASSLPQGSTEAFF
CDR3 DNA: TGTGCCAGCAGCTTGCCGCAGGGTAGCACTGAAGCTTTCTTT
D gene: -
J gene: TRBJ1-1
clone size: -
V gene: TRBV5-6

CDR3 protein: CASSLSNHGGTANNEQFF
CDR3 DNA: TGTGCCAGCAGTCTCTCCAACCATGGAGGGACAGCCAACAATGAGCAGTTCTTC
D gene: -
J gene: TRBJ2-1
clone size: few
V gene: TRBV27

CDR3 protein: CASSGLGAETQYF
CDR3 DNA: TGTGCCAGCAGTGGACTAGGGGCAGAGACCCAGTACTTC
D gene: TRBD2
J gene: TRBJ2-5
clone size: few
V gene: TRBV6-6

CDR3 protein: CASRDAYYGYTF
CDR3 DNA: TGTGCCAGCAGGGACGCCTACTATGGCTACACCTTC
D gene: -
J gene: TRBJ1-2
clone size: -
V gene: TRBV12-3/TRBV12-4

CDR3 protein: CASSLSETGQFF
CDR3 DNA: TGTGCCAGCAGTTTAAGCGAGACAGGGCAGTTCTTC
D gene: -
J gene: TRBJ2-1
clone size: few
V gene: TRBV12-3/TRBV12-4

CDR3 protein: CSAGASHRKGITEAFF
CDR3 DNA: TGCAGTGCCGGGGCCTCCCACAGAAAGGGGATCACTGAAGCTTTCTTT
D gene: -
J gene: TRBJ1-1
clone size: -
V gene: TRBV20-1

CDR3 protein: CASSPIISGANVLTF
CDR3 DNA: TGCGCCAGCAGCCCCATAATCTCTGGGGCCAACGTCCTGACTTTC
D gene: -
J gene: TRBJ2-6
clone size: -
V gene: TRBV5-1

CDR3 protein: CASSIRGINYGYTF
CDR3 DNA: TGTGCCAGTAGTATTCGGGGAATCAACTATGGCTACACCTTC
D gene: -
J gene: TRBJ1-2
clone size: -
V gene: TRBV19

CDR3 protein: CASTPTGSGANVLTF
CDR3 DNA: TGTGCCAGCACCCCCACGGGATCTGGGGCCAACGTCCTGACTTTC
D gene: -
J gene: TRBJ2-6
clone size: few
V gene: TRBV28

CDR3 protein: CASSVTRTGGDTQYF
CDR3 DNA: TGTGCCAGCAGTGTTACCCGGACAGGGGGGGATACGCAGTATTTT
D gene: TRBD1
J gene: TRBJ2-3
clone size: -
V gene: TRBV27